This T cell receptor (beta chain) was sequenced during a study of blood T cell repertoires in COVID-19 (TCRdb year 2020). A note on the overall study: Collaborator samples came from the United States, Italy and Spain and covered acute and convalescent phases of COVID-19. The material from the prospective study consisted of cDNA or gDNA derived from T cells, B-cell-depleted T cells, or PBMCs. The dataset comprised deeply sampled blood TCRbeta repertoires from subjects exposed to, actively infected with, or recovered from COVID-19. The repertoires were made available in a free public database intended to serve as a resource for research on the immune response to SARS-CoV-2. Samples came from the ongoing ImmuneRACE study (first 160 participants) plus 1,254 subjects from 6 global collaborators. Nearly every sample came with metadata listing a de-identified subject ID, COVID-19 status, age in years and sex. Where HLA class I and class II types were available, the types were taken from metadata supplied by the sample provider, not from assay-based typing.

TCRbeta CDR3 regions were amplified from genomic DNA by means of the immunoSEQ Assay, a bias-controlled multiplex PCR. As for how the authors treated the data: Nucleated cell counts per sample were estimated from amplification of reference gene primers within the assay. To quantify the absolute abundance of each unique TCRbeta CDR3 rearrangement, sequence reads were collapsed and filtered. Productive Simpson clonality was computed per sample as the square root of Simpson's diversity index over productive rearrangements. The immuneACCESS repertoire file appears here via TCRdb, limited to in-frame rearrangements. These files lack a portion of the clones; in checked studies, under half of the deficit traces to unresolved V genes, and the cause of the others is not known. D and trimming come from the DNA, and the V and J calls and clone size come from that table. This sample gives about 160,000 clones in total; about 80% of them show up just once. The ten largest clones take up roughly 2% of the sample.

Comments on this clone: Its antigen is still unknown. No much larger clone is present one base from it, and per-base qualities are unavailable.

Here is what the overall study found, with its caveats: How much clinical and demographic metadata was included differed by source and by participant, and the metadata was provided uncurated.

Whole blood was collected in K2EDTA tubes by collaborating institutions according to the institutions' own protocols. Collaborator samples were shipped for TCRbeta analysis as frozen whole blood, isolated PBMCs, or DNA extracted from either sample type. The source is a man aged 65-85 years with acute or convalescent COVID-19. Sample: peripheral blood.

The DNA reads TGTGCCAGCAGGACCGGGCAGGGGAATAATTCACCCCTCCACTTT. It is translated as CASRTGQGNNSPLHF. The sequence is built from TRBV9 and TRBJ1-6; TRBD1 is possibly the D segment (6 matching bases). From a lookup of the germline V gene, CDR1 and CDR2 are SGDLS and YYNGEE. There are 15 amino acids in the CDR3, from cysteine to phenylalanine inclusive. The only DNA kept is the CDR3, 45 bases in frame from the first base. V is pared back by 5 bases and J by 5 bases, with 14 bases lying between the germline termini.